The text below deals with one T cell receptor (beta chain). What it binds is unknown. The record originates from a study of PD-L1 blockade in urothelial cancer. The wider study: Men with urothelial cancer arising in the bladder made up about 90% of the roughly 29 patients.

Study outcomes and limitations: Durable benefit accompanied greater 3-week expansion of tumor-associated blood clones.

Profiled with immunoSEQ multiplex PCR; TCRdb holds only in-frame clones, not every one. This sample carries 130,000 or so clones, about 88% of them seen once, and the ten largest clones take 2.5% to 3.5%. This CDR3 contains 16 residues. With V trimmed by 3 bases and J by 10 bases, 12 bases remained unmatched. Germline V gene sequence: CDR1 SGHRS, CDR2 YFSETQ. Specified time point: pretreatment peripheral blood. All patients handed over anywhere from 1 to 8 samples, pretreatment and on-treatment. The sequence was collected from a man aged 45-65 years with urothelial cancer. The V and J genes are TRBV5-1 and TRBJ2-1; TRBD2 matches at 11 bases. Here the sequenced sample was PBMCs, taken around atezolizumab (anti-PD-L1) treatment. The DNA for the CDR3 is TGCGCCAGCAGCTACTATTTAGCGGGAGGGGGAGGGGAGCAGTTCTTC. It encodes CASSYYLAGGGGEQFF.